This T cell receptor (beta chain) is from a study of blood T cell repertoires in COVID-19 (dated by TCRdb to 2019 to 2021). With regard to the full study: Collaborator samples came from the United States, Italy and Spain and covered acute and convalescent phases of COVID-19. The prospective study material was composed of cDNA or gDNA derived from T cells, B-cell-depleted T cells, or PBMCs. Subjects who had been exposed to COVID-19, were actively infected with it, or had recovered from it provided the deeply sampled blood TCRbeta repertoires that made up the dataset. The repertoires were released in a freely available public database meant as a resource for research on the immune response to SARS-CoV-2. Samples were obtained from the ongoing ImmuneRACE study (first 160 participants) and from 1,254 subjects provided by 6 global collaborators. Sample metadata almost always included a de-identified subject ID, COVID-19 status, age in years and sex. Where available, HLA class I and class II types were taken from metadata supplied by the sample provider and were not determined by assay-based typing.

Notes on this clone: The target of this receptor is not known. Per-base qualities were not stored, and no clone one base away is much larger.

Paper-wide results and their limitations: Clinical and demographic metadata were provided uncurated, with the amount varying by source and participant.

The CDR3 spans 15 residues, from the cysteine through the phenylalanine. CDR3 DNA is the only sequence kept; it has 45 bases, read in frame from the first base. From a lookup of the germline V gene, CDR1 and CDR2 are SNHLY and FYNNEI. V has 6 bases trimmed and J has 3 bases trimmed; junction bases matching no gene number 4. TCRbeta CDR3 regions were amplified from genomic DNA by means of the immunoSEQ Assay, a bias-controlled multiplex PCR. The authors' pipeline ran thus. The number of nucleated cells in each sample was estimated by amplification of reference gene primers within the assay. Sequence reads were collapsed and filtered to measure the absolute abundance of every unique TCRbeta CDR3 rearrangement. Productive Simpson clonality was computed per sample as the square root of Simpson's diversity index over productive rearrangements. This immuneACCESS table, as held by TCRdb, lists in-frame sequences with V and J called but not all clones. Of the missing ones, under half trace to an unresolved V gene in checked studies; the others have no known cause. V and J calls and clone size follow that table, whereas D and trimming were derived from the DNA. This sample gives a few hundred thousand clones in total; more than 85% of them show up just once. Clones ranked in the top ten supply roughly 0.86% of the sample.

Participants in the prospective study were enrolled through a virtual design, were aged about 18 to 90 years, and lived in 24 United States geographic areas. In the prospective study, participants were assigned to cohorts based on the clinical history participants reported in a screening survey and a study questionnaire. Exposed participants had been in contact with someone with a PCR-confirmed or clinician-diagnosed COVID-19 case within 2 weeks of study entry. In the prospective study, whole blood, serum and a nasopharyngeal or oropharyngeal swab were collected from each participant by mobile phlebotomists. Over an approximately 2-month period, participants in the prospective study had the option of providing additional blood draws and questionnaires. Before DNA extraction, prospective study blood samples were shipped either frozen or at room temperature.

The sample comprised PBMCs or T cells enriched from blood (not recorded which). The chain uses TRBV2 and TRBJ1-6; the central 8 bases match TRBD1. The source of this sequence is a woman between 40 and 50 years old who had been exposed to COVID-19. The sequence in DNA is TGTGCCAGCAGAACCGGGACAGGCTATAATTCACCCCTCCACTTT. Protein translation: CASRTGTGYNSPLHF. Reference TRBV2 and TRBJ1-6 genes cover what lies past the CDR3, so the full variable domain is EPEVTQTPSHQVTQMGQEVILRCVPISNHLYFYWYRQILGQKVEFLVSFYNNEISEKSEIFDDQFSVERPDGSNFTLKIRSTKLEDSAMYFCASRTGTGYNSPLHFGNGTRLTVT.